This T cell receptor (beta chain) was recorded in a study of cytomegalovirus exposure and HLA in healthy donors. Points on this clone: The antigen is undetermined.

Overall study findings and caveats: Cytomegalovirus status was reportedly diagnosed by the classifier with high specificity and sensitivity.

The CDR3 is 13 residues long. Germline CDR1 MNHNS, CDR2 SASEGT. Trimming cost V 6 bases and J 1 base, with 6 bases left between them. Sequenced by immunoSEQ multiplex PCR; TCRdb stores in-frame clones only, minus some. The sample includes about 82,000 clones, approximately 95% seen only once; the top ten take around 0.69%. The receptor comes from a woman between 18 and 29 years old in good health and CMV-seronegative. The sequencing input was PBMCs. The V and J genes are TRBV6-1 and TRBJ2-2; D remains unclear. This CDR3 reads CASRVQNTGELFF. The CDR3, as DNA: TGTGCCAGCAGAGTACAGAACACCGGGGAGCTGTTTTTT.